This T cell receptor beta chain comes out of a study of cytomegalovirus exposure and HLA in healthy donors (dated by TCRdb to 2017 to 2019). Looking at the study overall: An earlier analysis of approximately 640 of the donors reported 250 to 300 Gb of sequence data and 117 million unique TCR beta sequences from 150 million to 200 million T cells. An early release that covered some 640 HLA-typed donors contained approximately 320 gigabases of sequencing data and 65 million to 100 million unique TCR sequences. Of the 398 genotyped donors, 80% to 90% were placed in the genetic ancestry cluster associated with self-reported Caucasian donors. The study was designed to test whether signatures of past pathogen exposure could be identified by cataloging public T cell receptors. The T cell repertoires of 666 subjects were profiled by immunosequencing and related to cytomegalovirus serostatus. In addition to the first cohort of roughly 700 subjects, a separate validation cohort of approximately 120 different subjects was used. To predict cytomegalovirus infection status, the study brought together high-throughput TCR immunosequencing, statistical association of individual TCRs with disease status, and machine learning. A later analysis re-examined previously published TCR beta repertoires from 600 to 700 donors and added high-resolution HLA genotyping to investigate patterns of TCR occurrence. Rather than using new phenotypic data, the later analysis identified candidate immune exposures from TCR beta sequences and from how often those sequences occurred across donors. An earlier analysis of 587 of the donors used high-throughput TCR beta sequencing to judge whether each TCR beta V gene segment behaved as functional or pseudogenic. Donor age, sex, ethnicity and CMV serostatus were compiled together with the repertoire data. A later genetic analysis took genome-wide SNP genotypes for about three fifths of the 666 donors and used that subset as a discovery cohort. All discovery cohort repertoires had been generated using a single sequencing platform. Both class I and class II loci were covered by HLA typing, at four-digit resolution. Typing coverage differed by locus: A, B, C, DRB1 and DQB1 were typed in roughly 629-640 donors, DQA1 in about 550, DPA1 in approximately 600, and DPB1 in 400 to 490. Roughly 5 DR-DQ haplotypes were treated as single units for association and clustering because of strong linkage in the cohort. On average, 235,054 unique TCR beta nucleotide sequences were sequenced per donor among several hundred genotyped donors of the cohort, with roughly a sixth of those sequences being non-productive.

The cohort consisted of 666 healthy bone marrow donors. Cohort members were all nominally healthy when sampled, although unrecorded immune exposures were likely present. The donor was CMV seronegative and belonged to the group of 352 seronegative cohort members. A peripheral blood sample was provided by each donor, and peripheral blood mononuclear cells were used for TCR beta sequencing. Genomic DNA was extracted from the blood cell samples with the Qiagen DNeasy Blood Extraction Kit. Study-wide findings and limitations: An earlier analysis of approximately 500 of the donors showed that most TCR beta V segments appeared in productive rearrangements either about 87% or about 30% of the time, which broadly matched IMGT annotations. When HLA alleles, especially DR and DQ, strongly co-occurred, TCR associations were difficult to assign to individual alleles. A further reported finding was that TCR beta sequences accurately predicted the HLA-A and HLA-B alleles for most subjects in the first cohort. Because some donors lacked HLA typing at each locus, the association tests relied only on the typed subset. A later analysis associated about 17,000 TCR beta sequences with specific HLA alleles at a false discovery rate of 0.05. A later genetic analysis associated a missense DCLRE1C variant with V-gene and J-gene trimming of TCR beta chains, and an independent cohort replicated the association. The classifier was reported to diagnose cytomegalovirus status with high specificity and sensitivity in both the original and validation cohorts. A cluster of highly shared sequence variants was judged likely to represent a technical artifact of the sequencing pipeline. While some public TCRs were present in many individuals, most TCR sequences turned up only very rarely across donors. In a later analysis, TCR association rates were found to vary across HLA loci, with the most associated TCRs seen for DRB1 alleles and the fewest for HLA-C alleles. According to the authors, the approach could potentially be generalized to other disease states and immunological phenotypes. In a later genetic analysis, fewer N-insertions in productive TCRs were reported among donors in an Asian-associated ancestry cluster than the roughly 640-donor mean. For the cohort, immune exposure information was limited to CMV serostatus. This cohort had only TCR beta chains sequenced, and the lack of alpha or paired-chain data limited which features could be detected. About 17 rarely observed V segments, including chromosome 9 orphons, were excluded from the earlier analysis of 550 to 700 of the donors because counts were too low. Several of the top co-occurrence clusters appeared to be linked to parvovirus B19, influenza, CMV and Epstein-Barr virus, according to a later analysis. Some IMGT-functional V segments, including TRBV6-2 and TRBV6-3, could not be told apart with the 87-base-pair reads, so those segments were excluded. In a later analysis, HLA-associated TCR beta chains showed more clonal expansion and lower generation probabilities than non-associated chains that were equally common. A few of the identified cytomegalovirus-associated TCR beta chains were confirmed in vitro to be specific for cytomegalovirus antigens. Sequencing depth was assumed to be roughly uniform across donors in the presence/absence analyses, though that assumption may not hold. In a later analysis, most CMV-associated TCR beta chains were found to appear HLA-restricted, with HLA associations seemingly driven largely by CMV exposure. Correlated functional status among segregating V segments might be attributable to linkage disequilibrium, but an unknown experimental factor could not be ruled out. The study gave a list of some 150 TCR beta chains associated with cytomegalovirus.

The CDR3, from cysteine to phenylalanine, totals 15 residues. This entry keeps only the CDR3 DNA: 45 bases, framed from base 1. Reading the germline V gene gives CDR1 SGDLS and CDR2 YYNGEE. The V and J ends are trimmed by 4 bases and 4 bases, leaving 14 bases between them. The receptor library was made with the immunoSEQ multiplex PCR assay. For the multiplex PCR, a mixture combining 60 forward primers for TCR Vbeta segments and 13 reverse primers for TCR Jbeta segments was used. A multiplex PCR assay on genomic DNA amplified the CDR3 region of rearranged TCR beta genes. The amplified TCR beta libraries were sequenced on the Illumina HiSeq System as 87-base-pair reads. The authors' pipeline ran thus. A later analysis counted approximately 84 million unique TCR beta chains across the 550 to 750 repertoires, and some 11 million of these chains were shared by at least two donors. A nearest-neighbor algorithm error-corrected the raw reads and collapsed the reads into unique sequences, merging closely related sequences to remove PCR and sequencing errors. Alignment of CDR3 sequences to IMGT reference sequences was used to assign V, D and J gene segments. For a sequence to be retained, at least a six-nucleotide match to both a V gene segment and a J gene segment was required. Rearrangements were classified as productive when the CDR3 lacked stop codons and remained in frame with V and J, and all other rearrangements were classified as non-productive. CDR3 was defined according to IMGT convention as the region running from the second conserved V-encoded cysteine to the conserved J-encoded phenylalanine. The earlier analysis of fewer than 750 of the donors excluded sequences that lacked an unambiguous match to a single V gene segment. In an earlier analysis of 450 to 700 of the donors, V segments were called functional above 56.7% productive rearrangements and were called segregating when the between-donor standard deviation exceeded 5%. A statistical classification framework was built to diagnose cytomegalovirus status from the catalog of TCR beta chain sequences. V and J gene assignment, in a later analysis, came from comparing TCR nucleotide sequences with IMGT/GENE-DB human TR gene sequences. Using the TCRdist pipeline, a later analysis assigned CDR3 sequences along with most-parsimonious VDJ recombination scenarios. In a later analysis, each TCR beta chain was defined by its CDR3 amino acid sequence together with its V-gene family, and reads lacking a unique V-gene family were excluded. As a way to deal with suspected cross-contamination and a sequencing artifact, a later analysis dropped roughly 620 nucleotide sequences that were highly shared and had low generation probability. In a later analysis, a clonal expansion index for each public chain was calculated from normalized within-repertoire ranks of inferred template counts. A later analysis computed generation probabilities with a VDJ recombination model fitted to out-of-frame rearrangements, and checked the results against IGoR. Hypergeometric tests were used in a later analysis to score TCR-TCR, TCR-HLA and TCR-CMV co-occurrence, with a repertoire-size bias correction applied to the TCR pairs. To estimate false discovery rates, a later analysis permuted the HLA or CMV assignments 20 times. In a later analysis, co-occurring TCRs were grouped using DBSCAN, and TCRdist sequence similarity was added for clustering within HLA-allele-positive subsets. Co-occurrence clustering excluded repertoires with fewer than 30,000 or more than 120,000 public chains, plus five with anomalous nucleotide sharing. Not all clones reach the TCRdb copy of this immuneACCESS table, which keeps in-frame sequences only. Checked studies attribute under half of the gap to unresolved V genes and leave the rest unexplained. The V and J calls and clone size were taken over from that table, and D and trimming were inferred from the DNA. The sample's table lists a count of approximately 50,000 clones. Jointly, the top ten make up about a sixth of the sample.

A remark on this clone: Its recognized antigen is unknown.

This chain joins TRBV9 to TRBJ1-4; the D gene is not confidently resolved. Sequencing was performed on PBMCs. This TCR was sampled from a male donor in good health and CMV-seronegative. The CDR3 here reads CASSPAEGINEKLFF. The sequenced DNA is TGTGCCAGCAGCCCGGCGGAGGGAATTAATGAAAAACTGTTTTTT.